What follows is one T cell receptor (beta chain) and its context. This clone was seen just once. Its antigen target is currently unknown. Per-nucleotide qualities are absent, and no much larger clonotype sits a single base away. Library preparation employed the immunoSEQ multiplex PCR assay. TCRdb limited this immuneACCESS table to in-frame rearrangements with V and J called. A share of clones is missing; checked studies link under half to unresolved V genes, and the rest is unexplained. Counted in this sample were 140,000 to 150,000 clones; roughly 93% of them appeared once. Together, the top ten hold roughly 5.7% of the sample. The sample originates from a study of control samples from healthy donors and cancer patients (dated by TCRdb to the early 2020s). The cysteine opens and the phenylalanine closes a CDR3 of 17 amino acids. The only DNA kept is the CDR3, 51 bases in frame from the first base. CDR1 MRHNA and CDR2 SNTAGT are derived from the germline V gene. A distance of 20 bases separates the germline ends of V and J, which lose 6 bases and 0 bases respectively.

This sequence was found in a man between 18 and 35 years old in good health. The chain is assembled from TRBV6-4 and TRBJ2-5, with the D gene not clear enough to name. The sequenced sample was blood. The DNA reads TGTGCCAGCAGACAGCGTAAAGGGCCGGTTTACCAAGAGACCCAGTACTTC. This encodes CASRQRKGPVYQETQYF.